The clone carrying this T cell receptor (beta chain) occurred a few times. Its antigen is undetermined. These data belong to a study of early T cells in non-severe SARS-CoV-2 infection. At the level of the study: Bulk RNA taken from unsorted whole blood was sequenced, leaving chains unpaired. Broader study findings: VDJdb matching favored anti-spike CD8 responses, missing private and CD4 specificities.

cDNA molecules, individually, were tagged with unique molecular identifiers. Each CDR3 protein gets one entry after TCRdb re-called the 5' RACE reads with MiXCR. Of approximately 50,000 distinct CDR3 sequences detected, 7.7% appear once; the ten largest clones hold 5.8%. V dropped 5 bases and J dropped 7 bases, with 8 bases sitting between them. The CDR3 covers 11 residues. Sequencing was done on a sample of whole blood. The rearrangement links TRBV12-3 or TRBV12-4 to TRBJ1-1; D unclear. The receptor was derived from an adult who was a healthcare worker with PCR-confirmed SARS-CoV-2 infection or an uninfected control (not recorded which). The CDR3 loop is CASSPAFEAFF. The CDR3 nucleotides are TGTGCCAGCAGTCCCGCATTTGAAGCTTTCTTT.